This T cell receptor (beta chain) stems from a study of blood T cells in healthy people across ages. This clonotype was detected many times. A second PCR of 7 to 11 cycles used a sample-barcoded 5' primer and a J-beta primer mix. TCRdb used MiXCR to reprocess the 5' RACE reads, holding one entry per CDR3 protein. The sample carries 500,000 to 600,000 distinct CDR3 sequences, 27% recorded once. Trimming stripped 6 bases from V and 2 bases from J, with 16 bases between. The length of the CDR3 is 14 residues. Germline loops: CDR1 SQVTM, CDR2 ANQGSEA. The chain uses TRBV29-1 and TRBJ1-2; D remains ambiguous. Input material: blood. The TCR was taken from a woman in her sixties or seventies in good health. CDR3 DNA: TGCAGCGTCTCTACAGAAGCCCAGAACTATGGCTACACCTTC. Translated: CSVSTEAQNYGYTF. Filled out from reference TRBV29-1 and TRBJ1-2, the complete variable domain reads SAVISQKPSRDICQRGTSLTIQCQVDSQVTMMFWYRQQPGQSLTLIATANQGSEATYESGFVIDKFPISRPNLTFSTLTVSNMSPEDSSIYLCSVSTEAQNYGYTFGSGTRLTVV.